A single sample is the source of the 8 T cell receptor beta chains below, sequenced in a study of shared clonotypes between healthy human individuals. Sequencing used immunoSEQ multiplex PCR; TCRdb keeps in-frame clones, though not all of them. Of roughly 720,000 clones in the sample, 80% to 95% were seen once. The sample consisted of memory CD8+ T cells from PBMCs. The subset: CD45RO+ cells pooled with CCR7-negative TemRA cells. These TCRs come from a man younger than 35 in good health. Some clones in this sample may be carry-over from other donors' samples.

This rearrangement joins TRBV28 to TRBJ2-7, with 7 bases fitting TRBD1. J gave up 0 bases and V 7 bases, and 12 bases lay outside the gene matches. The CDR3 loop spans 16 amino acids. CDR1 MDHEN and CDR2 SYDVKM come from the germline V gene. Here the CDR3 reads CASTPVRDRLSYEQYF. For the CDR3, the DNA is TGTGCCAGCACCCCGGTAAGGGACAGACTCTCCTACGAGCAGTACTTC. Drawing the rest from reference TRBV28 and TRBJ2-7, the complete variable domain is DVKVTQSSRYLVKRTGEKVFLECVQDMDHENMFWYRQDPGLGLRLIYFSYDVKMKEKGDIPEGYSVSREKKERFSLILESASTNQTSMYLCASTPVRDRLSYEQYFGPGTRLTVT.

J is TRBJ1-5 and V is TRBV28; D perhaps matches TRBD1 (6 bases). V dropped 2 bases and J dropped 7 bases, with 15 bases sitting between them. Per germline, CDR1 MDHEN and CDR2 SYDVKM. CDR3 length: 15 amino acids. The CDR3 DNA reads as TGTGCCAGCAGTTTAAGGGGGGCAGGGTTCCAGCCCCAGCATTTT. Translating it yields CASSLRGAGFQPQHF.

This chain connects TRBV11-2 to TRBJ2-6; D call uncertain. From germline, CDR1 is SGHAT and CDR2 FQNNGV. The V and J ends lost 4 bases and 16 bases respectively, with 32 bases between them. The CDR3 contains 18 residues. CDR3 amino acids: CASSCLVDLDKSGQRLTF. The CDR3, as DNA: TGTGCCAGCAGCTGTCTCGTCGATCTCGACAAGTCGGGCCAACGTCTGACTTTC.

This chain joins TRBV27 and TRBJ2-5; 9 bases fit TRBD1. This CDR3 region has 16 residues. CDR1 and CDR2 from the germline V gene are MNHEY and SMNVEV (reference sequence). Trimming cost V 5 bases and J 3 bases; bases outside gene matches: 10. The CDR3 region is CASSTLDRGMEETQYF. In DNA form, the CDR3 reads TGTGCCAGCAGTACACTCGACAGGGGGATGGAAGAGACCCAGTACTTC.

This chain joins TRBV2 and TRBJ2-7; D tentatively fits TRBD1 or TRBD2 (7 bases each). CDR3 length: 13 amino acids. Trimming removed 8 bases from V and 2 bases from J, with 13 bases in between. CDR1 is SNHLY and CDR2 is FYNNEI in the germline V gene. CDR3 amino acids: CASRDSGTYEQYF. CDR3 nucleotides: TGTGCCAGCCGGGACAGCGGGACCTACGAGCAGTACTTC.

This chain joins TRBV6-5 and TRBJ2-5, with a weak D call TRBD1 (6 bases). Per germline, CDR1 MNHEY and CDR2 SVGAGI. V lost 6 bases and J lost 4, with 18 bases in between. This CDR3 comprises 15 residues. The CDR3 sequence: CASRRINRAGETQYF. The CDR3 bases are TGTGCCAGCAGGAGGATAAACAGGGCCGGAGAGACCCAGTACTTC.

This chain connects TRBV7-2 to TRBJ1-2, with a possible D match to TRBD1 (6 bases). Germline V gene sequence: CDR1 SGHTA, CDR2 FQGNSA. The CDR3 length is 15 residues. Trimming pared 5 bases from V and 1 base from J, leaving 14 bases between. CDR3 sequence reads: CASSGRTESNYGYTF. As DNA, the CDR3 is TGTGCCAGCAGCGGGAGGACAGAGAGTAACTATGGCTACACCTTC. The whole variable domain, filled in from reference TRBV7-2 and TRBJ1-2, reads GAGVSQSPSNKVTEKGKDVELRCDPISGHTALYWYRQSLGQGLEFLIYFQGNSAPDKSGLPSDRFSAERTGGSVSTLTIQRTQQEDSAVYLCASSGRTESNYGYTFGSGTRLTVV.

The V gene is TRBV27, the J gene TRBJ2-5; 7 bases match TRBD2. CDR1 MNHEY and CDR2 SMNVEV come from the germline V gene (reference sequence). The CDR3 is made up of 14 amino acids. Trimming removed 4 bases from V and 2 bases from J; junction bases left unmatched: 4. CDR3 region: CASSSSGAQETQYF. CDR3 coding DNA: TGTGCCAGCAGTTCCAGCGGGGCACAAGAGACCCAGTACTTC.